This passage covers 13 T cell receptor beta chains from one sample sequenced in a study of CD8 T cells in ankylosing spondylitis. These receptors are not linked to any known antigen. The study, taken as a whole, reports: Typical of ankylosing spondylitis blood, it appeared, was a TCR beta motif of several highly homologous variants.

TCRdb passed the 5' RACE reads through MiXCR, listing each CDR3 protein once. The sample holds over 600,000 distinct CDR3 sequences, 19% seen once. The specimen was blood, either unsorted or a sorted T cell fraction (not recorded which). Every receptor here comes from a male donor with ankylosing spondylitis.

Of note for this clonotype: A junction end diverges from the germline sequence, so it may reflect a read error. The chain joins TRBV20-1 to TRBJ1-6; possible D gene TRBD1, 5 bases. Per the germline V gene, CDR1 is DFQATT and CDR2 is SNEGSKA (reference sequence). The CDR3 is made up of 15 amino acids. The DNA of the CDR3 is TGCAGTGCCAGAGAAGGTGCAGGGTCGGGTTCACCCCTCCACTTT. Protein product: CSAREGAGSGSPLHF.

This chain connects TRBV5-1 to TRBJ2-7; D perhaps matches TRBD2 (5 bases). Trimming took off 5 bases at V and 7 bases at J, with 22 bases between the two ends. The CDR3 spans 15 residues. Germline CDR1 and CDR2: SGHRS and YFSETQ. The CDR3 coding sequence is TGCGCCAGCAGACCATTGGGCCAGATGACTAATGAGCAGTACTTC. Its protein product is CASRPLGQMTNEQYF.

The chain links TRBV14 to TRBJ2-5, with 10 bases aligning to TRBD2. Trimming at V came to 1 base and at J to 5 bases, leaving 7 bases not matched to a gene. CDR3 size: 16 residues. From germline, CDR1 is SGHDN and CDR2 FVKESK. As DNA, the CDR3 is TGTGCCAGCAGCCAAGCCCTAGCGGGGGAGGAGGAGACCCAGTACTTC. Its protein product is CASSQALAGEEETQYF.

V and J are TRBV6-2 or TRBV6-3 and TRBJ2-2; TRBD1 agrees at 8 bases. CDR1 MNHEY and CDR2 SVGEGT come from the germline V gene. CDR3 length: 17 residues. With 0 bases clipped from V and 3 bases from J, the junction kept 6 bases outside the gene matches. DNA of the CDR3: TGTGCCAGCAGTTACTCGCAGGGGGCTAAGGACACCGGGGAGCTGTTTTTT. Translating it yields CASSYSQGAKDTGELFF.

This chain uses TRBV20-1 with TRBJ2-1; 7 nucleotides agree with TRBD2. The V and J ends lost 6 bases and 5 bases, in that order; junction bases with no gene match: 7. Per germline, CDR1 DFQATT and CDR2 SNEGSKA (reference sequence). CDR3 length equals 13 residues. The CDR3 loop reads CSAAGTINNEQFF. DNA for the CDR3: TGCAGTGCCGCCGGGACTATTAACAATGAGCAGTTCTTC.

On this clonotype: A read error may account for a junction end that differs from germline. J is TRBJ2-3 and V is TRBV2, with 10 bases identical to TRBD2. Looked up from germline, CDR1 is SNHLY and CDR2 is FYNNEI. The CDR3 loop spans 16 amino acids. The CDR3 spells CASHPPAGGPSDMQYF. The CDR3 nucleotides read TGTGCCAGCCACCCCCCAGCGGGAGGGCCATCAGATATGCAGTATTTT.

The chain has TRBV12-3 or TRBV12-4 and TRBJ1-1, with TRBD1 identical over 8 bases. Germline trimming cut 10 bases from V and 7 bases from J; bases unmatched to any gene: 11. This CDR3 comprises 13 residues. CDR3 DNA sequence: TGTGCCACAACAAAACAGGGGGTGGGTGAAGCTTTCTTT. It is translated as CATTKQGVGEAFF.

V is TRBV4-3 and J is TRBJ2-7; D is uncertain. The CDR3 runs to 13 residues. Deletions cut 3 bases from V and 3 bases from J, with 9 bases between. Germline V lookup: CDR1 LGHNA, CDR2 YSLEER. The CDR3 spells CASSHSLGYEQYF. CDR3 sequence (DNA): TGCGCCAGCAGCCACTCGCTAGGCTACGAGCAGTACTTC.

This clonotype was observed many times. The chain employs TRBV9 and TRBJ1-4; D might be TRBD1 (6 bases). Trimming took 2 bases from V and 2 from J, leaving 10 bases between them. The germline V gene encodes CDR1 SGDLS and CDR2 YYNGEE. This CDR3 is built from 15 residues. The CDR3 DNA sequence: TGTGCCAGCAGCGTTGGGACAACCACTAATGAAAAACTGTTTTTT. It translates to CASSVGTTTNEKLFF.

This clonotype was recorded at least ten times. The chain recombines TRBV28 with TRBJ2-5; tentatively, D is TRBD1 or TRBD2 (6 bases each). Germline V gives CDR1 MDHEN, CDR2 SYDVKM. CDR3 length: 12 amino acids. Trimming left V 8 bases short and J 5 bases short, with 12 bases between. CDR3 DNA: TGTGCCAGCCGGGGGCGGGTGGAGACCCAGTACTTC. Translation gives CASRGRVETQYF.

The rearrangement links TRBV6-2 or TRBV6-3 to TRBJ2-1; no clear D. The ends were cut back, 8 bases at V and 0 bases at J, with 11 bases in the middle. Per germline, CDR1 MNHEY and CDR2 SVGEGT. The CDR3 spans 14 residues. The CDR3 bases are TGTGCCAGCGGGGATAGCCTCTCCTACAATGAGCAGTTCTTC. Amino acids: CASGDSLSYNEQFF.

This clonotype was observed a few times. The V call is TRBV7-9, the J call TRBJ2-7; either TRBD1 or TRBD2 may fit D (5 bases each). The CDR3 totals 12 residues. The germline V gene has CDR1 SEHNR and CDR2 FQNEAQ (reference sequence). Trimming took off 4 bases at V and 5 bases at J, with 9 bases between the two ends. The CDR3 region has the DNA TGTGCCAGCAGCTGGATGGGGGACGAGCAGTACTTC. Protein product: CASSWMGDEQYF.

This clonotype was seen only a few times. CDR3 in amino acids: CASSHAGLGGANVLTF. As DNA, the CDR3 is TGTGCCAGCAGCCACGCAGGGTTAGGTGGGGCCAACGTCCTGACTTTC. V is TRBV3-1 and J is TRBJ2-6; D is perhaps TRBD1 (5 bases). CDR1 and CDR2 (germline): LGHDT, YNNKEL (reference sequence). This CDR3 comprises 16 residues. Trimming shortened V by 3 bases and J by 3 bases, and 12 bases separated the two germline ends.